This T cell receptor beta chain appears in the sequencing data of a study of T cell repertoires in cytomegalovirus infection. This clonotype was seen ten or more times. In germline, CDR1 is SEHNR, CDR2 FQNEAQ (reference sequence). The length of the CDR3 is 15 residues. V lost 6 bases and J 0 bases, leaving 14 bases between the germline ends. TCRdb passed the reads through MiXCR, listing each CDR3 protein once. Among 560,000 or so distinct CDR3 sequences, 16% were seen once, and the ten largest hold about 24%. The V gene is TRBV7-9, the J gene TRBJ1-2; D is ambiguous. This receptor was taken from a human donor in good health (CMV status not recorded). Some clones in this sample may be carry-over from other donors' samples. The material sequenced was CD8+ T cells from PBMCs. CDR3 protein: CASRINQTTNYGYTF. The DNA for the CDR3 is TGTGCCAGCAGGATTAATCAGACTACTAACTATGGCTACACCTTC.